This T cell receptor (beta chain) was found in a study of CD8 T cells in ankylosing spondylitis. Points from the study as a whole: Matched ankylosing spondylitis synovial fluid reportedly contained a significantly enriched population of disease-linked clones. The study identified a TCR beta motif of roughly eight highly homologous variants that appeared characteristic of ankylosing spondylitis blood. Researchers report that disease-linked clones proved CD8+ and relatively rare in peripheral blood.

The V gene's germline CDR1 is LGHDT and CDR2 YNNKEL (reference sequence). This CDR3 contains 14 residues. Trimming shortened V by 0 bases and J by 5 bases, and 10 bases separated the two germline ends. This clonotype was counted ten times or more. Its antigen is unknown. TCRdb called the 5' RACE reads again in MiXCR, with one record for every CDR3 protein. Of some 220,000 distinct CDR3 sequences in the sample, around 7.9% are singletons; the top ten hold 11% to 15%. This chain uses TRBV3-1 with TRBJ2-5; D call uncertain. The sequencing sample was made of blood, either unsorted or a sorted T cell fraction (not recorded which). The receptor was isolated from a male donor with ankylosing spondylitis. In nucleotides, the CDR3 is TGTGCCAGCAGCCAAGATCCCGACCCCGAGACCCAGTACTTC. This gives the protein CASSQDPDPETQYF.